What follows are 18 T cell receptor beta chains derived from one specimen sequenced in a study of cytomegalovirus exposure and HLA in healthy donors. It was with 60 Vbeta and 13 Jbeta primers that the PCR ran. TCRdb's copy holds only in-frame clones and misses some; the assay was immunoSEQ multiplex PCR. Among 140,000 or so clones, around 73% were seen once, and the ten largest hold roughly 2.9%. The sequenced sample was PBMCs. The source is a female donor in good health and CMV-seronegative.

The CDR3 region has the DNA TGTGCCAGCTCACCATTTAGGGGCTTCTATGGCTACACCTTC. Its protein product is CASSPFRGFYGYTF. V is TRBV18 and J is TRBJ1-2, with D perhaps TRBD1 (5 bases). The V gene's germline CDR1 is KGHSH and CDR2 LQKENI. The CDR3 consists of 14 residues. Between the trimmed V and J ends, which lost 2 bases and 4 bases, there was a span of 11 bases.

This clone was observed a single time. V is TRBV28 and J is TRBJ2-7, with a tentative D call TRBD1 (6 bases). Germline V gene sequence: CDR1 MDHEN, CDR2 SYDVKM. V gave up 4 bases and J gave up 9 bases, with 22 bases separating them. The CDR3 runs to 15 residues. CDR3 DNA: TGTGCCAGCAGTTCTGGACAGACAAATTCGTGGGGGCAGTACTTC. It is translated as CASSSGQTNSWGQYF.

This chain links TRBV29-1 with TRBJ1-4, with D perhaps TRBD1 (6 bases). V was shortened by 7 bases and J by 4 bases, with 10 bases between the two germline ends. Germline values: CDR1 SQVTM, CDR2 ANQGSEA. The CDR3 runs to 12 residues. DNA of the CDR3: TGCAGCGCCACAGGGTTTAATGAAAAACTGTTTTTT. Its translation is CSATGFNEKLFF.

The count of this clone is one. The genes are TRBV11-2 and TRBJ2-1; a weak D match, TRBD1 (5 bases). This CDR3 comprises 14 residues. V was trimmed by 1 base and J by 9 bases, leaving 13 bases between them. The V gene's germline CDR1 is SGHAT and CDR2 FQNNGV. CDR3 protein: CASSLVGWQGEQFF. CDR3 bases: TGTGCCAGCAGCTTAGTTGGTTGGCAGGGTGAGCAGTTCTTC.

This chain joins TRBV4-2 and TRBJ1-2; maybe TRBD1 (6 bases). Germline V lookup: CDR1 LGHNA, CDR2 YNFKEQ. V was shortened by 0 bases and J by 7 bases, with 9 bases between the two germline ends. The CDR3 is 13 amino acids. The CDR3 is CASSQEGRGGYTF. CDR3 in DNA: TGTGCCAGCAGCCAAGAGGGCAGGGGTGGCTACACCTTC.

The chain links TRBV19 to TRBJ1-1; D gene uncertain. V gave up 3 bases and J gave up 1 base, with 12 bases separating them. Germline V lookup: CDR1 LNHDA, CDR2 SQIVND (reference sequence). This CDR3 has 15 amino acids. In DNA, the CDR3 is TGTGCCAGTAGTATGATCCGGGGAACGAACACTGAAGCTTTCTTT. Translated, it gives CASSMIRGTNTEAFF.

V and J are TRBV29-1 and TRBJ2-1; maybe TRBD1 (6 bases). Germline V gene lookup returns CDR1 SQVTM and CDR2 ANQGSEA. V lost 6 bases to trimming and J lost 0 bases, with 12 bases between them. The CDR3 covers 14 residues. The CDR3 sequence is CSVLTGSSYNEQFF. In nucleotides, the CDR3 is TGCAGCGTCCTGACAGGAAGCTCCTACAATGAGCAGTTCTTC.

This sequence joins TRBV9 and TRBJ2-5; the match to TRBD1 covers 7 bases. This CDR3 region has 14 residues. Germline values: CDR1 SGDLS, CDR2 YYNGEE. Germline trimming cut 4 bases from V and 5 bases from J; bases unmatched to any gene: 8. CDR3 sequence (DNA): TGTGCCAGCAGCCGCTTCGGACAGGCCGAGACCCAGTACTTC. This sequence encodes CASSRFGQAETQYF.

The chain recombines TRBV5-1 with TRBJ1-4, with 8 bases fitting TRBD1. The CDR3 totals 15 residues. Trimming at V came to 6 bases and at J to 7 bases, leaving 11 bases not matched to a gene. Per the germline V gene, CDR1 is SGHRS and CDR2 is YFSETQ. The CDR3 DNA is TGCGCCAGCAACTACCAGGGGGCTAGCGGTGAAAAACTGTTTTTT. It translates to CASNYQGASGEKLFF.

This CDR3 reads CASSSATGAWETQYF. CDR3 coding DNA: TGCGCCAGCTCCAGTGCGACAGGGGCCTGGGAGACCCAGTACTTC. This chain connects TRBV5-1 to TRBJ2-5, with 8 bases matching TRBD1. The germline CDR1 and CDR2 sequences are SGHRS and YFSETQ. The CDR3 has 15 amino acids. J was trimmed by 5 bases and V by 7 bases; bases with no gene match: 13.

V gene TRBV28 combines with J gene TRBJ1-5, with a tentative D call TRBD1 (5 bases). The CDR3 is 15 residues long. V was trimmed by 5 bases and J by 6 bases, leaving 17 bases between them. Germline V gene sequence: CDR1 MDHEN, CDR2 SYDVKM. The CDR3 coding sequence is TGTGCCAGCAGTATTACCAGGGCGATGAGTCAGCCCCAGCATTTT. Translation: CASSITRAMSQPQHF. Looking up the rest from reference TRBV28 and TRBJ1-5 gives the full variable domain: DVKVTQSSRYLVKRTGEKVFLECVQDMDHENMFWYRQDPGLGLRLIYFSYDVKMKEKGDIPEGYSVSREKKERFSLILESASTNQTSMYLCASSITRAMSQPQHFGDGTRLSIL.

This clone was detected a few times. The J gene is TRBJ1-2, the V gene TRBV5-1, with 8 bases that match TRBD1. V dropped 0 bases and J dropped 4; count of bases not matched to a gene: 5. This CDR3 comprises 15 residues. The germline V gene encodes CDR1 SGHRS and CDR2 YFSETQ. In DNA form, the CDR3 reads TGCGCCAGCAGCTTGGGACAGGGGACCCTCTATGGCTACACCTTC. Translating gives CASSLGQGTLYGYTF.

The chain employs TRBV11-1 and TRBJ2-3; D is undetermined. The CDR3 sequence is 14 residues long. The V gene lost 0 bases and the J gene lost 4 bases, with 8 bases spanning the gap. The germline V gene has CDR1 SGHAT and CDR2 FQDESV (reference sequence). This CDR3 is CASSLASRADTQYF. In nucleotides, the CDR3 is TGTGCCAGCAGCTTAGCGAGTCGAGCAGATACGCAGTATTTT.

This chain uses TRBV2 with TRBJ2-3; D remains ambiguous. Germline CDR1 is SNHLY and CDR2 is FYNNEI. Deletions cut 4 bases from V and 2 bases from J, with 10 bases between. This CDR3 is built from 14 residues. CDR3 loop: CASSGPQATDTQYF. The CDR3, as DNA: TGTGCCAGCAGTGGCCCCCAGGCCACAGATACGCAGTATTTT. Supplemented by reference TRBV2 and TRBJ2-3, the full variable domain reads EPEVTQTPSHQVTQMGQEVILRCVPISNHLYFYWYRQILGQKVEFLVSFYNNEISEKSEIFDDQFSVERPDGSNFTLKIRSTKLEDSAMYFCASSGPQATDTQYFGPGTRLTVL.

The chain uses TRBV6-1 and TRBJ2-5; D not certain. V was pared by 8 bases and J by 1 base, with 5 bases between. Germline V gene data show CDR1 as MNHNS and CDR2 as SASEGT. This CDR3 comprises 11 residues. The CDR3 spells CASHSQETQYF. The CDR3 DNA follows: TGTGCCAGCCATAGCCAAGAGACCCAGTACTTC.

The chain couples TRBV6-5 to TRBJ1-5; D not certain. CDR3 length equals 13 residues. The germline V gene encodes CDR1 MNHEY and CDR2 SVGAGI. The V end lost 6 bases, the J end lost 0 bases, and 6 bases lay between the germline ends. For the CDR3, the DNA is TGTGCCAGCAGGCTATATAGCAATCAGCCCCAGCATTTT. This sequence encodes CASRLYSNQPQHF.

The genes are TRBV19 and TRBJ2-3; 7 bases agree with TRBD2. There are 14 residues in the CDR3. Germline loops: CDR1 LNHDA, CDR2 SQIVND (reference sequence). The trim removed 5 bases at V and 1 base at J, leaving 3 bases unmatched. CDR3 amino acids: CASSPSGGTDTQYF. In DNA form, the CDR3 reads TGTGCCAGTAGTCCTAGCGGAGGCACAGATACGCAGTATTTT. The full variable domain, with the rest looked up from reference TRBV19 and TRBJ2-3, is DGGITQSPKYLFRKEGQNVTLSCEQNLNHDAMYWYRQDPGQGLRLIYYSQIVNDFQKGDIAEGYSVSREKKESFPLTVTSAQKNPTAFYLCASSPSGGTDTQYFGPGTRLTVL.

The sample holds one count of this clone. The rearrangement uses TRBV18 and TRBJ2-3; 15 bases are shared with TRBD2. The CDR3 totals 16 residues. Germline loops: CDR1 KGHSH, CDR2 LQKENI. Germline trimming cut 0 bases from V and 9 bases from J; bases unmatched to any gene: 4. The CDR3 DNA is TGTGCCAGCTCACCACCCGGACTAGCGGGAGGGACAACGCAGTATTTT. It translates to CASSPPGLAGGTTQYF.